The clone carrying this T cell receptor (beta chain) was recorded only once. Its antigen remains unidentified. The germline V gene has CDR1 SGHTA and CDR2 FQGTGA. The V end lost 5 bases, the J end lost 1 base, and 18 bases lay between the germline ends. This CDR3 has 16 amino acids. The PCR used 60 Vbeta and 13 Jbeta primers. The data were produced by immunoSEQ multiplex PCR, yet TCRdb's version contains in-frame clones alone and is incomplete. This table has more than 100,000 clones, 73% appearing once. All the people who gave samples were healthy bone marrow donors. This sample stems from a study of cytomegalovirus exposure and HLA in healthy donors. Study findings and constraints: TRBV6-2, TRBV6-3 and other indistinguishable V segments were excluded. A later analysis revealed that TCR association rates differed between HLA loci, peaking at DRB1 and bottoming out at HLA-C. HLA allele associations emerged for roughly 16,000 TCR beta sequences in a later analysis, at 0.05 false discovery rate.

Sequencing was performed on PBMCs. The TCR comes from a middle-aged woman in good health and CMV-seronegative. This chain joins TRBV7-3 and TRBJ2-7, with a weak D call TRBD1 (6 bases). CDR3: CASSTPRTATSYEQYF. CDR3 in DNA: TGTGCCAGCAGCACCCCTCGGACAGCCACATCCTACGAGCAGTACTTC.